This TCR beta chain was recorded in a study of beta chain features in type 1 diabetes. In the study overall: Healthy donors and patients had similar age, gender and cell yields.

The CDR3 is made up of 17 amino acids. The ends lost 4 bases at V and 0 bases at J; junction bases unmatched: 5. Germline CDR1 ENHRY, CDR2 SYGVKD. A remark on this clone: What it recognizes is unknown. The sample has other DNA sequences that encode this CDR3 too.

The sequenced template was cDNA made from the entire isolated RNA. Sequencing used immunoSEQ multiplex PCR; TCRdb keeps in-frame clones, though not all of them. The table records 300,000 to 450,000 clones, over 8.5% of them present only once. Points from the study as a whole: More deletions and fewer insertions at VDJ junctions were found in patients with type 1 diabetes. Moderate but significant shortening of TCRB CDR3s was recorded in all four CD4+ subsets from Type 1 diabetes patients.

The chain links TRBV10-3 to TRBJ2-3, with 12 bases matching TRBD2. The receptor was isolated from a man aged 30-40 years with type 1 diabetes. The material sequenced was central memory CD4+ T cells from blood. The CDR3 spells CAISGTSGRSSTDTQYF. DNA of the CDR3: TGTGCCATCAGTGGCACTAGCGGGAGGTCGAGCACAGATACGCAGTATTTT.